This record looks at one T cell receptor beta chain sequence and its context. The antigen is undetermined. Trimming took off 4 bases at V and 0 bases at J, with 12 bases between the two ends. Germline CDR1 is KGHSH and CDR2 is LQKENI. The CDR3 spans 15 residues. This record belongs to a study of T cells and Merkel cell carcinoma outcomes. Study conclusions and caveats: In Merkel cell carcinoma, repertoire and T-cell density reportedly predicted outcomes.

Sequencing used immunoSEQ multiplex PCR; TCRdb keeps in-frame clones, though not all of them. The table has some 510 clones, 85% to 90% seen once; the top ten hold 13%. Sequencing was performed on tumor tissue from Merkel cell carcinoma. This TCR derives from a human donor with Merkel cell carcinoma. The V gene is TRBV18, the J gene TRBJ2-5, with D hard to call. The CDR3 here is CASSLLNHNQETQYF. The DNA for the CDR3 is TGTGCCAGCTCACTCCTCAACCACAACCAAGAGACCCAGTACTTC.